The clone carrying this T cell receptor beta chain turned up a few times. This entry comes from a study of human T cells and chemical hapten exposure. J gave up 5 bases and V 8 bases, and 12 bases lay outside the gene matches. Germline CDR1 reads PRHDT; CDR2 reads FYEKMQ (reference sequence). This CDR3 comprises 15 residues. It was from unfractionated whole blood that total RNA was extracted. TCRdb passed the 5' RACE reads through MiXCR, listing each CDR3 protein once. The repertoire consists of over 95,000 distinct CDR3 sequences, with more than 15% occurring once and the leading ten covering 2.5% to 3%.

The rearrangement joins TRBV13 to TRBJ2-4; 7 bases agree with TRBD1. The receptor comes from a human donor in good health. CDR3 residues: CASGAGGSGQNIQYF. The DNA of the CDR3 is TGTGCCAGCGGAGCAGGGGGAAGTGGCCAAAACATTCAGTACTTC. Together with reference TRBV13 and TRBJ2-4, the CDR3 gives the full variable domain: AAGVIQSPRHLIKEKRETATLKCYPIPRHDTVYWYQQGPGQDPQFLISFYEKMQSDKGSIPDRFSAQQFSDYHSELNMSSLELGDSALYFCASGAGGSGQNIQYFGAGTRLSVL.